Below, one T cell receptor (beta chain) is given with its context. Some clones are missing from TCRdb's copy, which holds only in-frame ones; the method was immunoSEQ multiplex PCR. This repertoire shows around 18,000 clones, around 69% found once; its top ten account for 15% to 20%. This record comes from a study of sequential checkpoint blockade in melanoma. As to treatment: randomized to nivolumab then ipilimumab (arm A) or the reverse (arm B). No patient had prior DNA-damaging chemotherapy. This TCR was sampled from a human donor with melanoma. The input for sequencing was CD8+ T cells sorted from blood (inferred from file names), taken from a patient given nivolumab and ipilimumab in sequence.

CDR3 DNA: TGTGCCAGCAGTTACGGGCCCTATCTAAATGAGCAGTTCTTC. Encoded protein: CASSYGPYLNEQFF. The chain links TRBV6-5 to TRBJ2-1; D is undetermined. Germline loops: CDR1 MNHEY, CDR2 SVGAGI. The ends were cut back, 2 bases at V and 7 bases at J, with 12 bases in the middle. The CDR3 runs 14 residues.